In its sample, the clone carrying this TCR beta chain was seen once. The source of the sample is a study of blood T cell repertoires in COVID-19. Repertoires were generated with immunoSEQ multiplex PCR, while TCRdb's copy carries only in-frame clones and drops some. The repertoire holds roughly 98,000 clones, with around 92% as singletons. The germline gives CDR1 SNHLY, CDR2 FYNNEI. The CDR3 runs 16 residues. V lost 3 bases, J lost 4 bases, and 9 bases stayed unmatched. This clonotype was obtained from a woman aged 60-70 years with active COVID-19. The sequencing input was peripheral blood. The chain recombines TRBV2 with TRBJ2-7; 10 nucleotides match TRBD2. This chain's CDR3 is CASSEYLLAGEYEQYF. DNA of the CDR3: TGTGCCAGCAGTGAGTATCTCCTAGCGGGAGAATACGAGCAGTACTTC. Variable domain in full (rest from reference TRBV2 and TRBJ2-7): EPEVTQTPSHQVTQMGQEVILRCVPISNHLYFYWYRQILGQKVEFLVSFYNNEISEKSEIFDDQFSVERPDGSNFTLKIRSTKLEDSAMYFCASSEYLLAGEYEQYFGPGTRLTVT.